The rows below give T cell receptor beta chains drawn from one sample of a study of CD8+CD57+ T cells in acquired aplastic anemia. TCRdb recomputed calls from the reads with MiXCR, one row per CDR3 protein. The table lists some 68,000 distinct CDR3 sequences, approximately 50% of them singletons. The specimen sequenced was sorted CD4+, CD8+, or CD8+CD57+ T cells (not recorded which) from PBMCs. The receptor set was obtained from a human donor in good health, serving as a control. CDR3s include the opening cysteine and the closing phenylalanine or tryptophan. The D gene is left open where the match is weak. For some rows the clone size is stated as once, few or many, or as a class when expanded; others skip it.

d_call	v_call	clone_size	j_call	cdr3_aa	cdr3_nt
-	TRBV10-1	-	TRBJ2-5	CASSEPGTETQYF	TGCGCCAGCAGTGAACCCGGAACGGAGACCCAGTACTTC
-	TRBV24-1	many	TRBJ1-4	CATGREKLFF	TGTGCCACCGGGAGAGAAAAACTGTTTTTT
-	TRBV29-1	many	TRBJ2-7	CSVRWRASYEQYF	TGCAGCGTTCGGTGGAGGGCCTCCTACGAGCAGTACTTC
-	TRBV11-1	many	TRBJ1-2	CASSLLGRTVLGGYTF	TGTGCCAGCAGCTTACTTGGGCGGACAGTCTTGGGAGGCTACACCTTC
TRBD2	TRBV7-2	many	TRBJ2-6	CASTDPGGPLSVLTF	TGTGCCAGCACCGACCCGGGGGGGCCTTTGTCCGTCCTGACTTTC
TRBD1	TRBV14	few	TRBJ2-7	CASSTGTGIGEQYF	TGTGCCAGCAGTACCGGGACAGGGATAGGCGAGCAGTACTTC
-	TRBV24-1	-	TRBJ2-1	CATSDFSRDNEQFF	TGTGCCACCAGTGATTTCTCCAGGGATAATGAGCAGTTCTTC
TRBD1	TRBV19	-	TRBJ1-1	CASSILGQGLMNTEAFF	TGTGCCAGTAGTATCCTGGGACAGGGGCTTATGAACACTGAAGCTTTCTTT
-	TRBV20-1	medium-sized	TRBJ2-7	CSASSLTEQYF	TGCAGTGCTAGTTCATTAACCGAGCAGTACTTC
-	TRBV27	-	TRBJ1-1	CASSLGANTEAFF	TGTGCCAGCAGTTTGGGGGCCAACACTGAAGCTTTCTTT
-	TRBV15	-	TRBJ1-6	CATSRVGGYSPLHF	TGTGCCACCAGCAGAGTTGGGGGATATTCACCCCTCCACTTT
TRBD1	TRBV20-1	-	TRBJ2-7	CSARDTGQGNEQYF	TGCAGTGCTAGAGATACAGGACAGGGGAACGAGCAGTACTTC
-	TRBV24-1	once	TRBJ2-5	CATSDLTEGQQETQYF	TGTGCCACCAGTGATTTGACGGAGGGACAGCAAGAGACCCAGTACTTC
-	TRBV12-3/TRBV12-4	many	TRBJ2-2	CASSFDRRTGELFF	TGTGCCAGCAGTTTTGACAGACGCACCGGGGAGCTGTTTTTT
-	TRBV7-6	many	TRBJ2-1	CASSLDVAVESSYNEQFF	TGTGCCAGCAGCTTAGATGTGGCGGTCGAAAGCTCCTACAATGAGCAGTTCTTC
TRBD1	TRBV19	-	TRBJ1-2	CASSTGQGNYGYTF	TGTGCCAGTAGTACGGGACAGGGCAACTATGGCTACACCTTC
TRBD1	TRBV5-1	-	TRBJ1-2	CASSMGTGGSYGYTF	TGCGCCAGCAGCATGGGAACAGGGGGGAGCTATGGCTACACCTTC
-	TRBV7-2	few	TRBJ1-2	CASSISVYGYTF	TGTGCCAGTAGTATCTCCGTATATGGCTACACCTTC
TRBD2	TRBV7-2	-	TRBJ2-1	CASVAGAYEQFF	TGTGCCAGCGTAGCGGGAGCCTACGAGCAGTTCTTC
-	TRBV7-3	-	TRBJ2-5	CASSVPGQETQYF	TGTGCCAGCAGCGTCCCGGGACAAGAGACCCAGTACTTC
-	TRBV7-6	-	TRBJ1-5	CASSQWPDQPQHF	TGTGCCAGCAGCCAATGGCCTGATCAGCCCCAGCATTTT
-	TRBV5-8	-	TRBJ1-1	CASRLDQANTEAFF	TGTGCCAGCAGGTTGGACCAAGCGAACACTGAAGCTTTCTTT
-	TRBV25-1	-	TRBJ1-5	CASSQDRNQPQHF	TGTGCCAGCAGCCAAGATCGGAATCAGCCCCAGCATTTT
-	TRBV20-1	once	TRBJ2-7	CSASRGGPGEQYF	TGCAGTGCCTCCCGGGGTGGGCCGGGTGAGCAGTACTTC
-	TRBV7-2	-	TRBJ1-3	CASVRGPGNTIYF	TGTGCCAGCGTCAGGGGCCCTGGAAACACCATATATTTT
-	TRBV5-8	many	TRBJ2-2	CASSLGRVGTGELFF	TGTGCCAGCAGCTTGGGTAGGGTCGGCACCGGGGAGCTGTTTTTT
TRBD1	TRBV20-1	-	TRBJ2-3	CSAIRDRGSDTQYF	TGCAGTGCTATCCGGGACAGGGGATCAGATACGCAGTATTTT
-	TRBV5-1	many	TRBJ2-7	CASSSPTGPNPYEQYF	TGCGCCAGCAGCTCCCCGACAGGCCCCAATCCCTACGAGCAGTACTTC
TRBD2	TRBV29-1	-	TRBJ2-5	CSVEEGLAGVAQYF	TGCAGCGTTGAAGAGGGACTAGCGGGGGTGGCCCAGTACTTC
-	TRBV11-2	-	TRBJ2-7	CASSLFVSGGAIKDYERYF	TGTGCCAGCAGCCTTTTCGTATCCGGGGGCGCGATTAAGGACTACGAGCGGTACTTC
TRBD2	TRBV12-3/TRBV12-4	many	TRBJ2-1	CASSLRLAGDRNEQFF	TGTGCCAGCAGTCTCCGACTAGCGGGAGACCGGAATGAGCAGTTCTTC
-	TRBV6-5	-	TRBJ2-2	CASSYRRAAGELFF	TGTGCCAGCAGTTATCGGAGGGCGGCCGGGGAGCTGTTTTTT
TRBD2	TRBV11-1	-	TRBJ2-3	CASSFEGLAADTQYF	TGTGCCAGCAGCTTTGAGGGACTAGCGGCAGATACGCAGTATTTT
-	TRBV7-2	-	TRBJ1-6	CASSLAGPGAGSPLHF	TGTGCCAGCAGCTTAGCGGGCCCGGGGGCTGGTTCACCCCTCCACTTT
-	TRBV30	many	TRBJ2-7	CAFKGAGSLRGEQYF	TGTGCCTTTAAGGGGGCGGGGTCCCTTAGGGGAGAGCAGTACTTC
-	TRBV24-1	many	TRBJ2-1	CATSDLVGKEQFF	TGTGCCACCAGTGATTTAGTGGGGAAGGAGCAGTTCTTC
TRBD1	TRBV25-1	few	TRBJ2-7	CASSLTGASSYEQYF	TGTGCCAGCAGCCTTACAGGGGCCAGCTCCTACGAGCAGTACTTC
TRBD1	TRBV15	-	TRBJ1-3	CATTWDRGAGNTIYF	TGTGCCACCACCTGGGACAGAGGCGCTGGAAACACCATATATTTT
-	TRBV28	-	TRBJ1-5	CASSPMGGGNQPQHF	TGTGCCAGCAGTCCCATGGGTGGCGGCAATCAGCCCCAGCATTTT
TRBD1	TRBV27	medium-sized	TRBJ2-3	CASSLRGTGSDTQYF	TGTGCCAGCAGTTTACGTGGGACAGGGTCCGATACGCAGTATTTT
-	TRBV5-4	many	TRBJ1-2	CATRTGVINYGYTF	TGTGCCACCAGGACGGGGGTTATTAACTATGGCTACACCTTC
-	TRBV29-1	few	TRBJ1-5	CSVGGDSHSNQPQHF	TGCAGCGTTGGAGGAGACAGCCATAGCAATCAGCCCCAGCATTTT